Listed below are T cell receptor beta chains from one sample, sequenced in a study of blood T cells in healthy people across ages. TCRdb recomputed calls from the 5' RACE reads with MiXCR, one row per CDR3 protein. In the table there are over 1,500,000 distinct CDR3 sequences, roughly two fifths of which are singletons. Material for sequencing was blood. The receptor set was obtained from a human donor in good health. The CDR3 runs from the conserved cysteine through the conserved F or W. The D gene is left open where the match is weak. Clone size is not always given. Where it is, it says once, few, many or a class for expanded clones.

v_call	clone_size	d_call	j_call	cdr3_aa	cdr3_nt
TRBV7-3	few	TRBD2	TRBJ2-4	CASSPSGTSGEKQYF	TGTGCCAGCAGCCCTTCCGGGACTAGCGGTGAAAAACAGTACTTC
TRBV2	NA	NA	TRBJ2-3	CASSYGQTSTDTQYF	TGTGCCAGCTCTTACGGACAGACTAGCACAGATACGCAGTATTTT
TRBV6-5	NA	NA	TRBJ1-2	CVSRHTDYGYTF	TGTGTCAGCAGACATACAGATTATGGCTACACCTTC
TRBV10-3	few	TRBD1	TRBJ2-6	CAISLTGVSGANVLTF	TGTGCCATCAGTTTGACAGGGGTCTCTGGGGCCAACGTCCTGACTTTC
TRBV4-3	NA	NA	TRBJ2-5	CASSLWTPRGAQYF	TGCGCCAGCAGCCTCTGGACACCAAGGGGGGCCCAGTACTTC
TRBV6-1	few	NA	TRBJ2-1	CASTLPRSGEQFF	TGTGCCAGCACCCTCCCCAGGAGCGGTGAGCAGTTCTTC
TRBV20-1	few	NA	TRBJ2-5	CSAPIIATLGTQYF	TGCAGTGCTCCGATAATAGCGACATTAGGGACCCAGTACTTC
TRBV20-1	NA	NA	TRBJ2-1	CSASAQSNEQFF	TGCAGTGCTAGCGCCCAGTCCAACGAGCAGTTCTTC
TRBV4-1	few	NA	TRBJ2-7	CASSRVPGRGSLEQYF	TGCGCCAGCAGCCGGGTTCCGGGACGGGGTTCGCTCGAGCAGTACTTC
TRBV7-2	NA	NA	TRBJ1-5	CATSPAGGSNQPQHF	TGTGCCACCTCGCCGGCGGGGGGAAGCAATCAGCCCCAGCATTTT
TRBV7-9	NA	NA	TRBJ1-2	CASSGLTGTLGYTF	TGTGCCAGCAGCGGCCTCACAGGGACGCTGGGCTACACCTTC
TRBV6-2/TRBV6-3	NA	NA	TRBJ2-5	CASSGSAWTFQETQYF	TGTGCCAGCAGTGGCTCGGCGTGGACATTCCAAGAGACCCAGTACTTC
TRBV2	few	NA	TRBJ2-4	CASSGGNANIQYF	TGTGCCAGCAGTGGAGGGAATGCGAACATTCAGTACTTC
TRBV30	few	NA	TRBJ2-7	CACIGMSYEQYF	TGTGCCTGCATAGGTATGTCCTACGAGCAGTACTTC
TRBV5-6	NA	NA	TRBJ1-2	CASNFFYRGMLGYTF	TGTGCCAGCAACTTCTTCTACCGGGGAATGCTGGGCTACACCTTC
TRBV20-1	NA	NA	TRBJ2-3	CSAETVLSTDTQYF	TGCAGTGCCGAGACAGTTCTTAGCACAGATACGCAGTATTTT
TRBV2	few	NA	TRBJ2-3	CASSEYGIDTQYF	TGTGCCAGCAGTGAGTATGGGATAGATACGCAGTATTTT
TRBV12-3/TRBV12-4	few	NA	TRBJ1-5	CASSRVGNQPQHF	TGTGCCAGCAGCAGAGTTGGCAATCAGCCCCAGCATTTT
TRBV7-9	NA	NA	TRBJ1-2	CASSVTREVTGGYTF	TGTGCCAGCAGCGTGACCAGGGAAGTTACTGGGGGCTACACCTTC
TRBV7-9	NA	NA	TRBJ2-5	CASSEFGGQETQYF	TGTGCCAGCAGCGAATTTGGTGGCCAAGAGACCCAGTACTTC
TRBV7-2	NA	NA	TRBJ2-3	CASSPVGVGSGTDTQYF	TGTGCCAGCAGCCCCGTTGGGGTTGGGTCAGGCACAGATACGCAGTATTTT
TRBV19	NA	NA	TRBJ2-3	CASSMVPGRDTQYF	TGTGCCAGTAGTATGGTTCCGGGTAGAGATACGCAGTATTTT
TRBV7-9	few	NA	TRBJ2-7	CASSLGEKAYEQYF	TGTGCCAGCAGCTTAGGGGAAAAGGCCTACGAGCAGTACTTC
TRBV24-1	NA	TRBD1	TRBJ2-3	CATGDRGLGDTQYF	TGTGCCACCGGGGACAGGGGTTTGGGAGATACGCAGTATTTT
TRBV7-2	few	NA	TRBJ2-5	CASSSTPVTAYQETQYF	TGTGCCAGCAGCTCCACCCCCGTGACAGCCTACCAAGAGACCCAGTACTTC
TRBV20-1	NA	NA	TRBJ2-5	CSAGGWETQYF	TGCAGTGCAGGGGGTTGGGAGACCCAGTACTTC
TRBV24-1	few	NA	TRBJ2-3	CATSDYGDTQYF	TGTGCCACCAGTGATTACGGAGATACGCAGTATTTT
TRBV13	NA	NA	TRBJ1-2	CASSLGYPRDWGYGYTF	TGTGCCAGCAGCTTAGGCTACCCCAGGGATTGGGGCTATGGCTACACCTTC
TRBV7-8	NA	TRBD1	TRBJ2-7	CASSSIGTGGYEQYF	TGTGCCAGCAGCTCGATCGGGACAGGGGGCTACGAGCAGTACTTC
TRBV9	NA	NA	TRBJ2-1	CASSETGLAYNEQFF	TGTGCTAGCAGCGAAACAGGGCTGGCCTACAATGAGCAGTTCTTC
TRBV11-2	few	NA	TRBJ2-7	CASSQVGEPSYEQYF	TGTGCCAGCAGCCAAGTAGGGGAACCGTCCTACGAGCAGTACTTC
TRBV5-1	few	TRBD1	TRBJ2-3	CASSWGDRGTDTQYF	TGCGCCAGCAGCTGGGGGGACAGGGGCACAGATACGCAGTATTTT
TRBV6-4	many	TRBD1	TRBJ1-2	CASSPGTGGGYGYTF	TGTGCCAGCAGCCCCGGGACAGGGGGCGGATATGGCTACACCTTC
TRBV5-5	few	TRBD1	TRBJ1-4	CASSSTPTGAEKLFF	TGTGCCAGCAGCTCGACACCGACAGGGGCTGAAAAACTGTTTTTT
TRBV14	NA	TRBD1	TRBJ1-6	CASSQLGQGGSPLHF	TGTGCCAGCAGCCAACTGGGACAGGGAGGTTCACCCCTCCACTTT
TRBV12-3/TRBV12-4	many	NA	TRBJ2-7	CASSLQGVYYEQYF	TGTGCCAGCAGTTTACAGGGAGTATACTACGAGCAGTACTTC
TRBV7-9	NA	NA	TRBJ2-1	CASSQGLNEQFF	TGTGCCAGCAGTCAGGGCTTAAATGAGCAGTTCTTC
TRBV7-9	NA	NA	TRBJ2-7	CASSSLLTDSPGEQYF	TGTGCCAGCAGCTCCTTGTTGACAGATTCTCCGGGCGAGCAGTACTTC
TRBV12-3/TRBV12-4	NA	NA	TRBJ1-2	CASSLADKSPNYGYTF	TGTGCCAGCAGTTTAGCGGACAAATCCCCCAACTATGGCTACACCTTC
TRBV15	few	NA	TRBJ2-5	CATSRSRTFVETQYF	TGTGCCACCAGCAGAAGTCGGACATTTGTTGAGACCCAGTACTTC
TRBV6-6	many	NA	TRBJ2-7	CASSYSTTPISHEQYF	TGTGCCAGCAGTTACTCGACAACACCGATTTCCCACGAGCAGTACTTC
TRBV7-2	NA	NA	TRBJ2-7	CASSLEGGFNEQYF	TGTGCCAGCAGCTTAGAAGGGGGTTTCAACGAGCAGTACTTC
TRBV20-1	NA	NA	TRBJ2-7	CSAPYTAEQYF	TGCAGTGCTCCATACACGGCCGAGCAGTACTTC
TRBV7-8	NA	TRBD1	TRBJ1-2	CASSDDRGFHGYTF	TGTGCCAGCAGCGATGACAGGGGCTTCCATGGCTACACCTTC
TRBV2	few	TRBD1	TRBJ2-1	CASSMWDRGGGFF	TGTGCCAGCAGTATGTGGGACAGGGGAGGGGGGTTCTTC
TRBV6-1	few	NA	TRBJ2-1	CAGAVSSYNEQFF	TGTGCCGGAGCGGTGAGCTCCTACAATGAGCAGTTCTTC
TRBV7-2	NA	TRBD1	TRBJ2-4	CASSFGQGVSNIQYF	TGTGCCAGCAGCTTCGGACAGGGTGTTTCGAACATTCAGTACTTC
TRBV6-6	NA	TRBD2	TRBJ2-5	CASSYSFGGGVETQYF	TGTGCCAGCAGTTACTCTTTCGGGGGAGGGGTGGAGACCCAGTACTTC
TRBV7-9	NA	TRBD1	TRBJ2-7	CASSTSSGTVNYEQYF	TGTGCCAGCAGCACTTCCTCCGGGACAGTCAACTACGAGCAGTACTTC
TRBV3-1	NA	NA	TRBJ2-7	CASSRIQGTQYEQYF	TGTGCCAGCAGCCGAATACAGGGAACCCAATACGAGCAGTACTTC
TRBV29-1	NA	NA	TRBJ1-2	CSVDSTSNYGYTF	TGCAGCGTTGACTCCACCTCAAACTATGGCTACACCTTC
TRBV24-1	few	NA	TRBJ2-5	CATSDPVIQETQYF	TGTGCCACCAGTGACCCGGTCATCCAAGAGACCCAGTACTTC
TRBV5-1	NA	TRBD1	TRBJ1-6	CASSLAQGANSPLHF	TGCGCCAGCAGCTTGGCCCAGGGGGCGAATTCACCCCTCCACTTT